The 13 T cell receptor beta chains below all came from one sample that was sequenced in a study of neurological immune-mediated disorders. The sample's time point: technical triplicate 2. TCRdb redid the calling of the 5' RACE reads with MiXCR, one entry per CDR3 protein. The profile shows about 59,000 distinct CDR3 sequences, 20% to 30% of them singletons. Source material: PBMCs. These TCRs come from a man in his sixties with HTLV-1-associated myelopathy (HAM/TSP).

The table lists this clonotype with many counts. The V gene is TRBV5-1, the J gene TRBJ2-7; TRBD1 is a possible D gene (6 bases). Trimming left V 3 bases short and J 0 bases short, with 10 bases between. The CDR3 length is 14 residues. Per germline, CDR1 SGHRS and CDR2 YFSETQ. The CDR3 bases are TGCGCCAGCAGCTGGGACACGAGCTCCTACGAGCAGTACTTC. This sequence encodes CASSWDTSSYEQYF.

In this sample, this clonotype turned up a few times. CDR3 sequence (DNA): TGCAGTGCACTACAGGGGAACACTGAAGCTTTCTTT. Its translation: CSALQGNTEAFF. The chain joins TRBV20-1 to TRBJ1-1; D possibly corresponds to TRBD1 (6 bases). This CDR3 region has 12 residues. The germline CDR1 and CDR2 sequences are DFQATT and SNEGSKA (reference sequence). V lost 6 bases and J 1 base, leaving 9 bases between the germline ends.

This clonotype has at least ten counts. The chain recombines TRBV10-3 with TRBJ1-2; D perhaps matches TRBD1 (5 bases). Looked up from germline, CDR1 is ENHRY and CDR2 is SYGVKD. The V and J ends lost 3 bases and 5 bases respectively, with 7 bases between them. The CDR3 length is 12 residues. The CDR3 DNA is TGTGCCATCAGTGACAGGGAGTATGGCTACACCTTC. Translation: CAISDREYGYTF.

This chain joins TRBV18 and TRBJ2-7; D gene ambiguous. Germline V CDR1 and CDR2: KGHSH, LQKENI. The CDR3 totals 15 residues. Trimming took off 0 bases at V and 5 bases at J, with 14 bases between the two ends. CDR3 sequence: CASSPPGSPRDEQYF. The CDR3 region has the DNA TGTGCCAGCTCACCACCGGGGTCGCCCCGCGACGAGCAGTACTTC.

This clonotype was seen ten or more times. The chain recombines TRBV5-1 with TRBJ2-7; 8 nucleotides align to TRBD2. CDR1 and CDR2 from the germline V gene are SGHRS and YFSETQ. V was pared by 0 bases and J by 2 bases, with 7 bases of the junction left unmatched. The CDR3 is made up of 16 amino acids. The CDR3 loop reads CASSLASGPSPYEQYF. For the CDR3, the DNA is TGCGCCAGCAGCTTGGCTAGCGGGCCGTCTCCCTACGAGCAGTACTTC.

The chain recombines TRBV29-1 with TRBJ2-3; D uncertain. The CDR3 runs to 14 residues. V lost 0 bases, J lost 4 bases, and 11 bases lay in between. Germline V gene lookup returns CDR1 SQVTM and CDR2 ANQGSEA. CDR3 in amino acids: CSVEDRALPDTQYF. The CDR3, as DNA: TGCAGCGTTGAAGACCGGGCCCTCCCAGATACGCAGTATTTT.

This clonotype occurred many times. J is TRBJ2-5 and V is TRBV9; no clear D. The CDR3 runs to 14 residues. Germline CDR1 SGDLS, CDR2 YYNGEE. V dropped 0 bases and J dropped 0 bases, with 6 bases sitting between them. Here the CDR3 DNA reads TGTGCCAGCAGCGTAGAGGTCCACCAAGAGACCCAGTACTTC. This codes for CASSVEVHQETQYF.

The CDR3 nucleotides read TGTGCCAGCAGCCGGGGCACCTTACTCTCTGGAAACACCATATATTTT. Translating gives CASSRGTLLSGNTIYF. The V gene is TRBV13, the J gene TRBJ1-3, with D perhaps matching TRBD1 (5 bases). V lost 5 bases and J lost 0, with 14 bases in between. This CDR3 contains 16 residues. CDR1 and CDR2 from the germline V gene are PRHDT and FYEKMQ (reference sequence).

V and J are TRBV7-3 and TRBJ2-7; 7 nucleotides match TRBD2. From germline, CDR1 is SGHTA and CDR2 FQGTGA. The CDR3 is made up of 13 amino acids. The V and J ends lost 4 bases and 7 bases, in that order; junction bases with no gene match: 7. CDR3 sequence (DNA): TGTGCCAGCAGCTCAACGGGAGGAGGTGAGCAGTACTTC. Its translation: CASSSTGGGEQYF.

This clonotype was detected many times. The rearrangement uses TRBV20-1 and TRBJ2-5, with 9 bases aligning to TRBD2. Germline CDR1 DFQATT, CDR2 SNEGSKA (reference sequence). The CDR3 covers 15 residues. J gave up 5 bases and V 6 bases, and 13 bases lay outside the gene matches. The CDR3, as DNA: TGCAGTGCACTTAAGACTAGCGGTTTTGGGGAGACCCAGTACTTC. Translating gives CSALKTSGFGETQYF.

The table lists this clonotype with many counts. The rearrangement links TRBV20-1 to TRBJ2-1, with 10 bases fitting TRBD2. The CDR3 contains 15 residues. With V trimmed by 4 bases and J by 6 bases, 9 bases remained unmatched. Germline CDR1 DFQATT, CDR2 SNEGSKA (reference sequence). CDR3: CSATRRSGRANEQFF. The CDR3 DNA follows: TGCAGTGCTACCCGCCGGAGCGGGAGGGCCAATGAGCAGTTCTTC.

The table lists this clonotype with many counts. This chain links TRBV20-1 with TRBJ2-3, with 14 bases fitting TRBD2. The CDR3 is made up of 15 amino acids. The germline V gene encodes CDR1 DFQATT and CDR2 SNEGSKA (reference sequence). Losses at the gene ends were 6 bases for V and 6 bases for J; bases not matched to a gene: 8. The CDR3, as DNA: TGCAGTGCCGTCCCCCGGACTAGCGGGAGGGATACGCAGTATTTT. Translation gives CSAVPRTSGRDTQYF.

At least ten counts were recorded for this clonotype. The chain is built from TRBV29-1 and TRBJ2-2; D gene ambiguous. The V gene's germline CDR1 is SQVTM and CDR2 ANQGSEA. V lost 2 bases, J lost 6 bases, and 10 bases lay in between. This CDR3 has 13 residues. The CDR3 nucleotides are TGCAGCGTTGAACTGTCTGTCCCCGGGGAGCTGTTTTTT. This codes for CSVELSVPGELFF.